A selection of T cell receptor beta chains follows, all from one sample in a study of T cell responses to AZD1222 COVID-19 vaccine. Measured with immunoSEQ multiplex PCR; TCRdb has only the in-frame clones, and not every one. Of about 190,000 clones in the sample, around 86% are singletons; the top ten hold 2.5% to 3%. Sequencing was performed on peripheral blood, taken on day 0 of MenACWY control vaccination. These receptors were obtained from an adult in good health. Both conserved end residues are part of each CDR3. D genes are given only for firm matches. Clone sizes are given selectively: once, few, many, or a class where the clone is expanded.

>TRBJ2-3|.|.|TRBV14
CASSHGTFNTDTQYF
TGTGCCAGCAGCCACGGGACTTTTAACACAGATACGCAGTATTTT
>TRBJ1-1|TRBD1|.|TRBV27
CASSQRTGTMNTEAFF
TGTGCCAGCAGTCAGCGGACAGGGACTATGAACACTGAAGCTTTCTTT
>TRBJ2-5|.|.|TRBV11-1
CASSPRGGGETQYF
TGTGCCAGCAGCCCCCGGGGAGGGGGAGAGACCCAGTACTTC
>TRBJ2-7|TRBD1|.|TRBV6-6
CASSPGQGSYEQYF
TGTGCCAGCAGCCCCGGACAGGGGAGTTACGAGCAGTACTTC
>TRBJ1-2|.|.|TRBV28
CASSSGLGGYTF
TGTGCCAGCAGTTCGGGACTGGGGGGCTACACCTTC
>TRBJ2-7|.|.|TRBV13
CASSGRLGGADAYEQYF
TGTGCCAGCAGCGGCCGTCTTGGGGGAGCGGACGCCTACGAGCAGTACTTC
>TRBJ2-7|TRBD1|.|TRBV7-8
CASSPRGQVANYEQYF
TGTGCCAGCAGCCCACGAGGACAGGTTGCCAACTACGAGCAGTACTTC
>TRBJ1-1|.|.|TRBV4-2
CASSQDATGRNTEAFF
TGTGCCAGCAGCCAAGACGCGACAGGTAGGAACACTGAAGCTTTCTTT
>TRBJ1-6|.|few|TRBV28
CASSWPRSPLHF
TGTGCCAGCAGTTGGCCCCGGTCACCCCTCCACTTT
>TRBJ2-7|TRBD2|.|TRBV30
CAWSSSGRHEQYF
TGTGCCTGGAGTAGTAGCGGGAGGCACGAGCAGTACTTC
>TRBJ1-1|.|.|TRBV5-1
CASSTGPVTEAFF
TGCGCCAGCAGCACGGGACCGGTTACTGAAGCTTTCTTT
>TRBJ1-3|.|once|TRBV4-2
CASSQDQIGAGISGNTIYF
TGTGCCAGCAGCCAAGATCAAATAGGGGCCGGCATTTCTGGAAACACCATATATTTT
>TRBJ1-2|TRBD1|.|TRBV6-5
CASPSGTGYGYTF
TGTGCCAGCCCCTCCGGGACAGGGTATGGCTACACCTTC
>TRBJ2-7|.|.|TRBV5-1
CASSLVTDYEQYF
TGCGCCAGCAGCTTGGTGACAGACTACGAGCAGTACTTC
>TRBJ2-1|.|few|TRBV3-1/TRBV3-2
CASSHRVGEQFF
TGTGCCAGCAGCCATAGGGTCGGTGAGCAGTTCTTC
>TRBJ2-7|.|few|TRBV3-1/TRBV3-2
CASSQDEGTSYEQYF
TGTGCCAGCAGCCAAGATGAGGGAACCTCCTACGAGCAGTACTTC
>TRBJ1-1|.|.|TRBV19
CASGSDSSYSEAFF
TGTGCCAGTGGATCGGACAGTTCTTACTCTGAAGCTTTCTTT
>TRBJ2-5|.|.|TRBV28
CASSRTTQETQYF
TGTGCCAGCAGCAGGACAACCCAAGAGACCCAGTACTTC
>TRBJ2-7|.|.|TRBV11-2
CASSLMSDSSYEQYF
TGTGCCAGCAGCTTAATGTCGGACAGTTCCTACGAGCAGTACTTC
>TRBJ1-4|TRBD1|.|TRBV6-5
CASSRVGQIGEKLFF
TGTGCCAGCAGCCGAGTGGGACAGATTGGTGAAAAACTGTTTTTT
>TRBJ1-5|TRBD1|.|TRBV19
CASSPDRVDNQPQHF
TGTGCCAGTAGTCCCGACAGGGTTGACAATCAGCCCCAGCATTTT
>TRBJ2-3|.|.|TRBV6-2/TRBV6-3
CASSSPTGTDTQYF
TGTGCCAGCAGTTCCCCCACGGGCACAGATACGCAGTATTTT
>TRBJ2-7|.|.|TRBV5-1
CASSVGPSGEQYF
TGCGCCAGCAGCGTGGGGCCCAGCGGCGAGCAGTACTTC
>TRBJ1-5|.|.|TRBV5-8
CASSLWGGDQPQHF
TGTGCCAGCAGCTTGTGGGGGGGGGATCAGCCCCAGCATTTT
>TRBJ2-7|.|.|TRBV6-6
CASSYPPEQYF
TGTGCCAGCAGTTACCCCCCCGAGCAGTACTTC
>TRBJ2-4|.|.|TRBV3-1/TRBV3-2
CASSQAGNIQYF
TGTGCCAGCAGCCAAGCGGGTAACATTCAGTACTTC
>TRBJ2-2|.|.|TRBV9
CASSVDHTGELFF
TGTGCCAGCAGCGTAGATCACACCGGGGAGCTGTTTTTT
>TRBJ2-7|.|.|TRBV5-5
CASSFLGDKQYF
TGTGCCAGCAGCTTTTTGGGGGACAAGCAGTACTTC
>TRBJ2-2|.|.|TRBV5-1
CASSLSQGYTGELFF
TGCGCCAGCAGCTTGTCACAGGGATACACCGGGGAGCTGTTTTTT
>TRBJ1-3|.|.|TRBV19
CASSIDRYSGNTIYF
TGTGCCAGTAGTATTGACCGTTACTCTGGAAACACCATATATTTT
>TRBJ2-5|.|.|TRBV6-2/TRBV6-3
CASSYRGNGETQYF
TGTGCCAGCAGTTACCGCGGAAACGGGGAGACCCAGTACTTC
>TRBJ2-5|.|.|TRBV9
CASSVGRVGQETQYF
TGTGCCAGCAGCGTAGGGAGGGTGGGTCAAGAGACCCAGTACTTC
>TRBJ2-2|.|.|TRBV7-9
CASSLGAGGSTGELFF
TGTGCCAGCAGCTTAGGAGCCGGAGGGAGCACCGGGGAGCTGTTTTTT
>TRBJ2-7|TRBD1|.|TRBV5-1
CASSLGQVGYEQYF
TGCGCCAGCAGCCTCGGACAGGTTGGCTACGAGCAGTACTTC
>TRBJ2-1|.|.|TRBV5-6
CASSRGSPYPNEQFF
TGTGCCAGCAGCCGGGGCAGTCCTTACCCCAATGAGCAGTTCTTC
>TRBJ1-1|.|.|TRBV7-3
CASSLTGRGSMSEAFF
TGTGCCAGCAGCTTAACGGGCCGGGGGTCGATGTCTGAAGCTTTCTTT
>TRBJ1-2|.|.|TRBV6-2/TRBV6-3
CASSQATNYGYTF
TGTGCCAGCAGCCAGGCAACTAACTATGGCTACACCTTC
>TRBJ1-2|.|.|TRBV4-1
CASSQDRGPRGYTF
TGCGCCAGCAGCCAAGATCGGGGGCCCCGGGGCTACACCTTC
>TRBJ2-7|.|.|TRBV2
CASGETNAIEQYF
TGTGCCAGCGGGGAGACTAACGCCATAGAGCAGTACTTC
>TRBJ2-2|TRBD1|.|TRBV30
CAWRDRDRGFNTGELFF
TGTGCCTGGAGGGACCGGGACAGGGGTTTTAACACCGGGGAGCTGTTTTTT
>TRBJ1-1|.|.|TRBV7-9
CASSSAGEAFF
TGTGCCAGCAGCTCAGCCGGTGAAGCTTTCTTT
>TRBJ1-5|TRBD1|.|TRBV7-2
CASSLDRAQPQHF
TGTGCCAGCAGCCTAGACAGGGCTCAGCCCCAGCATTTT
>TRBJ1-3|TRBD1|.|TRBV7-9
CASSLVEGALGNTIYF
TGTGCCAGCAGCTTAGTCGAGGGGGCGCTTGGAAACACCATATATTTT
>TRBJ2-5|TRBD1|.|TRBV5-8
CASSLGQGLPQETQYF
TGTGCCAGCAGCTTAGGACAGGGTTTACCTCAAGAGACCCAGTACTTC
>TRBJ2-1|TRBD2|.|TRBV11-2
CASSLGGAGGRAFPTFF
TGTGCCAGCAGCTTAGGGGGGGCTGGCGGGAGGGCCTTTCCTACGTTCTTC
>TRBJ2-5|TRBD1|.|TRBV30
CAWSVGQGEETQYF
TGTGCCTGGAGTGTTGGACAGGGAGAAGAGACCCAGTACTTC
>TRBJ2-1|TRBD2|.|TRBV28
CASSFPGLAGGPRAYNEQFF
TGTGCCAGCAGTTTTCCTGGTCTTGCGGGGGGGCCGAGAGCCTACAATGAGCAGTTCTTC
>TRBJ1-2|TRBD1|.|TRBV29-1
CSVPLQGKEDGYTF
TGCAGCGTTCCCTTACAGGGGAAGGAGGATGGCTACACCTTC
>TRBJ1-3|TRBD1|.|TRBV6-5
CASSYEGVRGNTIYF
TGTGCCAGCAGTTACGAGGGGGTCAGGGGGAACACCATATATTTT
>TRBJ2-7|.|.|TRBV6-6
CASSQNSGREQYF
TGTGCCAGCAGTCAGAATAGTGGTCGCGAGCAGTACTTC
>TRBJ1-1|.|.|TRBV19
CASSPYLPAEAFF
TGTGCCAGTAGTCCCTACCTCCCCGCTGAAGCTTTCTTT
>TRBJ1-5|.|.|TRBV12-5
CASLQAGAGSNQPQHF
TGTGCTAGCCTTCAGGCGGGGGCAGGGAGCAATCAGCCCCAGCATTTT
>TRBJ2-1|TRBD2|.|TRBV6-5
CASSTSGRNEQFF
TGTGCCAGCAGTACAAGCGGGAGAAATGAGCAGTTCTTC
>TRBJ1-4|TRBD1|once|TRBV6-5
CASKPRQGYEKLFF
TGTGCCAGCAAACCACGACAGGGGTATGAAAAACTGTTTTTT
>TRBJ2-5|.|.|TRBV18
CASSPQQETQYF
TGTGCCAGCTCACCACAGCAAGAGACCCAGTACTTC
>TRBJ2-2|.|.|TRBV19
CASSKRAVTGELFF
TGTGCCAGTAGTAAAAGAGCGGTCACCGGGGAGCTGTTTTTT
>TRBJ1-6|.|.|TRBV6-1
CASSEVKGSPLHF
TGTGCCAGCAGTGAAGTGAAGGGTTCACCCCTCCACTTT
>TRBJ2-2|.|.|TRBV12-3/TRBV12-4
CANRRGAGELFF
TGTGCCAACCGCAGGGGGGCCGGGGAGCTGTTTTTT
>TRBJ2-5|.|few|TRBV7-9
CASSLGQGQETQYF
TGTGCCAGCAGCTTGGGGCAGGGCCAAGAGACCCAGTACTTC